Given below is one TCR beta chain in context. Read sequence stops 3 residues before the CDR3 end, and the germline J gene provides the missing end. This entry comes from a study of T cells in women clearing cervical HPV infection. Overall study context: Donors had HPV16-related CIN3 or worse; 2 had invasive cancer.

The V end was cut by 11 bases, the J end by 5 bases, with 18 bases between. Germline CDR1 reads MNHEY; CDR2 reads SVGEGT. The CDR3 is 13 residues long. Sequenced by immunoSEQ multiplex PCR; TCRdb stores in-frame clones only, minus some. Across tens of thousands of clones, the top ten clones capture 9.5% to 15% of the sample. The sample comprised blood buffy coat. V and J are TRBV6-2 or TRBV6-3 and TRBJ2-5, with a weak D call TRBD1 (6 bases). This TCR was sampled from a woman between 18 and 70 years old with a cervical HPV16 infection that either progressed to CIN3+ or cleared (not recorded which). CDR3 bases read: TGTGCCTGTAAATCCGGACAGACGGAGACC. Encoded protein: CACKSGQTET. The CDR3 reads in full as CACKSGQTETQYF.